Presented here are 14 T cell receptor beta chains from one specimen sequenced in a study of beta chain features in type 1 diabetes. The entirety of the isolated RNA underwent reverse transcription, so expressed TCRB transcripts were sequenced. TCRdb keeps only in-frame clones here, not all; method: immunoSEQ multiplex PCR. The sample gives roughly 50,000 clones, 52% of which show up once; 2.6% is in the top ten. Study conclusions and caveats: There was a moderate but significant shortening of TCRB CDR3s in all four CD4+ subsets of Type 1 diabetes patients.

These receptors have no identified antigens. Sequencing was carried out using Tregs from blood. All receptors derive from a woman in her thirties or forties with type 1 diabetes.

The rearrangement links TRBV6-6 to TRBJ2-1; 7 bases line up with TRBD1. Trimming at V came to 6 bases and at J to 6 bases, leaving 5 bases not matched to a gene. The length of the CDR3 is 13 residues. The germline V gene encodes CDR1 MNHNY and CDR2 SVGAGI (reference sequence). The CDR3, as DNA: TGTGCCAGCAGCGCGACAGGGAGCAATGAGCAGTTCTTC. This encodes CASSATGSNEQFF.

This clone was counted a few times. This rearrangement joins TRBV9 to TRBJ2-3; D might be TRBD1 (6 bases). Germline values: CDR1 SGDLS, CDR2 YYNGEE. Trimming removed 4 bases from V and 1 base from J, with 16 bases in between. There are 16 residues in the CDR3. The CDR3 DNA is TGTGCCAGCAGCATACAGGGTTCGGCGGGCACAGATACGCAGTATTTT. It yields the protein CASSIQGSAGTDTQYF.

V usage is TRBV15 and J usage is TRBJ2-7; 7 bases match TRBD1. J was trimmed by 5 bases and V by 0 bases; bases with no gene match: 7. This CDR3 has 15 amino acids. From germline, CDR1 is LNHNV and CDR2 YYDKDF (reference sequence). CDR3 in DNA: TGTGCCACCAGCAGAGATAGACAGGGTTGGCACGAGCAGTACTTC. Protein: CATSRDRQGWHEQYF.

J is TRBJ2-1 and V is TRBV18; D possibly corresponds to TRBD2 (5 bases). The CDR3 is 14 residues long. V lost 4 bases to trimming and J lost 6 bases, with 13 bases between them. Germline V gives CDR1 KGHSH, CDR2 LQKENI. The CDR3 is CASSRLRASNEQFF. The CDR3 DNA is TGTGCCAGCTCACGACTGAGGGCCAGCAATGAGCAGTTCTTC.

The chain joins TRBV6-6 to TRBJ2-1; tentatively, D is TRBD1 (5 bases). This CDR3 contains 15 residues. V was pared by 7 bases and J by 10 bases, with 23 bases between. CDR1 is MNHNY and CDR2 is SVGAGI in the germline V gene (reference sequence). CDR3 residues: CASKGLQGSALEQFF. Written as DNA, the CDR3 is TGTGCCAGCAAGGGTCTTCAGGGCTCCGCTTTGGAGCAGTTCTTC.

The CDR3: CASSPLAGDGEKLFF. The CDR3 DNA follows: TGTGCCAGCTCACCACTCGCCGGGGATGGTGAAAAACTGTTTTTT. The chain is built from TRBV18 and TRBJ1-4; D not resolved. Trimming shortened V by 1 base and J by 7 bases, and 13 bases separated the two germline ends. The CDR3 has 15 residues. CDR1 is KGHSH and CDR2 is LQKENI in the germline V gene.

This sequence joins TRBV6-5 and TRBJ1-2, with TRBD1 as a possible D gene (5 bases). CDR1 is MNHEY, CDR2 SVGAGI, per germline. There are 15 residues in the CDR3. V dropped 5 bases and J dropped 8 bases, with 21 bases sitting between them. The CDR3 nucleotides are TGTGCCAGCAGTGGGGCAGCGGGTCAAACTGGAGGCTACACCTTC. Protein sequence: CASSGAAGQTGGYTF.

The chain employs TRBV19 and TRBJ2-3; 7 bases match TRBD1. The trim removed 6 bases at V and 0 bases at J, leaving 3 bases unmatched. This CDR3 is 14 amino acids long. Germline CDR1 and CDR2: LNHDA and SQIVND (reference sequence). CDR3 coding DNA: TGTGCCAGTAGACTACAGGGGAGCACAGATACGCAGTATTTT. Translation: CASRLQGSTDTQYF.

In this sample, this clone turned up once. The chain employs TRBV7-2 and TRBJ1-4; 7 bases map to TRBD1. Trimming at V came to 2 bases and at J to 8 bases, leaving 11 bases not matched to a gene. This CDR3 has 16 residues. The germline V gene has CDR1 SGHTA and CDR2 FQGNSA. In nucleotides, the CDR3 is TGTGCCAGCAGCTTACATAGACAGGGCCTCGCGGAAAAACTGTTTTTT. This sequence encodes CASSLHRQGLAEKLFF.

This clone was observed at least ten times. This chain joins TRBV7-3 and TRBJ2-3; TRBD2 might be the D (7 bases). V was cut by 4 bases and J by 2 bases, with 13 bases left in between. CDR3 length equals 15 residues. CDR1 and CDR2 (germline): SGHTA, FQGTGA. The CDR3 DNA is TGTGCCAGCAGCTCACTGGGGGGGCCCACAGATACGCAGTATTTT. This codes for CASSSLGGPTDTQYF. Based on the CDR3 plus reference TRBV7-3 and TRBJ2-3, the full variable domain is GAGVSQTPSNKVTEKGKYVELRCDPISGHTALYWYRQSLGQGPEFLIYFQGTGAADDSGLPNDRFFAVRPEGSVSTLKIQRTERGDSAVYLCASSSLGGPTDTQYFGPGTRLTVL.

CDR3 sequence: CASSQVLGGHNSPLHF. In nucleotides, the CDR3 is TGCGCCAGCAGCCAAGTTCTGGGGGGGCATAATTCACCCCTCCACTTT. V is TRBV4-3 and J is TRBJ1-6, with D perhaps matching TRBD1 (6 bases). The V gene's germline CDR1 is LGHNA and CDR2 YSLEER. The CDR3 spans 16 residues. The V end lost 1 base, the J end lost 5 bases, and 12 bases lay between the germline ends.

J is TRBJ1-1 and V is TRBV4-1; 9 bases line up with TRBD1. Germline-derived CDR1 and CDR2 are MGHRA and YSYEKL. There are 19 residues in the CDR3. The V and J ends lost 5 bases and 0 bases, in that order; junction bases with no gene match: 16. CDR3 in DNA: TGCGCCAGCAGCGTAAGGAGGGGGACAGGGAACACCATGAACACTGAAGCTTTCTTT. It codes for CASSVRRGTGNTMNTEAFF.

The rearrangement links TRBV2 to TRBJ2-3; the D gene is possibly TRBD2 (6 bases). Germline assignment: CDR1 SNHLY and CDR2 FYNNEI. The V end was cut by 4 bases, the J end by 3 bases, with 26 bases between. The CDR3 is 19 residues long. CDR3 loop: CASSGSTGEGIRGTDTQYF. In nucleotides, the CDR3 is TGTGCCAGCAGTGGATCAACGGGAGAGGGGATACGTGGAACAGATACGCAGTATTTT. Looking up the rest from reference TRBV2 and TRBJ2-3 gives the full variable domain: EPEVTQTPSHQVTQMGQEVILRCVPISNHLYFYWYRQILGQKVEFLVSFYNNEISEKSEIFDDQFSVERPDGSNFTLKIRSTKLEDSAMYFCASSGSTGEGIRGTDTQYFGPGTRLTVL.

The V gene is TRBV7-9, the J gene TRBJ2-1, with D perhaps TRBD1 (5 bases). The CDR3 runs 14 residues. V lost 2 bases and J lost 10, with 15 bases in between. Germline assignment: CDR1 SEHNR and CDR2 FQNEAQ (reference sequence). In DNA form, the CDR3 reads TGTGCCAGCAGCTTATTTAGGGTCGACAGCGAGCAGTTCTTC. Its translation is CASSLFRVDSEQFF. Looking up the rest from reference TRBV7-9 and TRBJ2-1 gives the full variable domain: DTGVSQNPRHKITKRGQNVTFRCDPISEHNRLYWYRQTLGQGPEFLTYFQNEAQLEKSRLLSDRFSAERPKGSFSTLEIQRTEQGDSAMYLCASSLFRVDSEQFFGPGTRLTVL.